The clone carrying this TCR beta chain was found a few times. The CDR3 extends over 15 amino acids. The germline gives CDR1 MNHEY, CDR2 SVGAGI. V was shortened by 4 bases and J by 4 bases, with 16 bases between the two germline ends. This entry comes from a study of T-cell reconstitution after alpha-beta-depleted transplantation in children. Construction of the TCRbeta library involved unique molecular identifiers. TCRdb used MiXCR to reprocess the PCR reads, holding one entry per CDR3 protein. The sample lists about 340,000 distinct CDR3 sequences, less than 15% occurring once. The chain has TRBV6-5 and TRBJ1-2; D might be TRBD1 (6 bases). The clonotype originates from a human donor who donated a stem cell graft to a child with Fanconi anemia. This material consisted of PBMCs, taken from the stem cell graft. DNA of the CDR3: TGTGCCAGCAGTTCGAGAGGGGGAGCCTTCTATGGCTACACCTTC. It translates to CASSSRGGAFYGYTF.